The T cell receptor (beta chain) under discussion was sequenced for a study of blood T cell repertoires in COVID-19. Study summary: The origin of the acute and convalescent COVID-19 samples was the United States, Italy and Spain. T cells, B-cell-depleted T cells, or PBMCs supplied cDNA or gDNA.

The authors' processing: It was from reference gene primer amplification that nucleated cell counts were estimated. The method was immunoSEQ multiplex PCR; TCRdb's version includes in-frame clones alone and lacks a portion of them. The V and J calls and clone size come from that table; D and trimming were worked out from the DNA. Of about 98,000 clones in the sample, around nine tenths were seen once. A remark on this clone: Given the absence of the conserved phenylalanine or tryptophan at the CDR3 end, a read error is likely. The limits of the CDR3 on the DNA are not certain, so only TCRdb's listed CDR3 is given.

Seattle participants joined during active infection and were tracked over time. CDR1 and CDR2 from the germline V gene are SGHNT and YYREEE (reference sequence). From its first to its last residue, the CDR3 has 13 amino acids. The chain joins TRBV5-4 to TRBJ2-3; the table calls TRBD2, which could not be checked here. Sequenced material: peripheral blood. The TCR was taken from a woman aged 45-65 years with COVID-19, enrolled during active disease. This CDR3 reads CASKYPGTSGVSY.